Below, 21 T cell receptor beta chains from the same sample are listed, as sequenced in a study of early T cells in non-severe SARS-CoV-2 infection. TCRdb re-called the 5' RACE reads through MiXCR, storing one row per CDR3 protein. The sample records about 19,000 distinct CDR3 sequences, approximately 4.1% being singletons. Sequenced material: whole blood. Receptors originate from an adult who was a healthcare worker with PCR-confirmed SARS-CoV-2 infection or an uninfected control (not recorded which).

This clonotype was found many times. The chain is built from TRBV7-9 and TRBJ2-5; TRBD1 might be the D (7 bases). Trimming cost V 5 bases and J 5 bases, with 18 bases left between them. The CDR3 extends over 15 amino acids. From germline, CDR1 is SEHNR and CDR2 FQNEAQ (reference sequence). The CDR3 loop is CASSAQTGRGETQYF. Here the CDR3 DNA reads TGTGCCAGCAGCGCCCAGACAGGGCGGGGTGAGACCCAGTACTTC.

In this sample, this clonotype turned up a few times. The chain joins TRBV4-1 to TRBJ1-5; TRBD1 might be the D (6 bases). The CDR3 loop spans 16 amino acids. Germline CDR1 is MGHRA and CDR2 is YSYEKL. V dropped 5 bases and J dropped 9 bases, with 23 bases sitting between them. The CDR3 bases are TGCGCCAGCAGCGAAGCCACCGGGACAAGGTTGTCGCCCCAGCATTTT. It encodes CASSEATGTRLSPQHF.

The table lists this clonotype with many counts. The V call is TRBV9, the J call TRBJ2-1; 11 bases fit TRBD2. Germline V lookup: CDR1 SGDLS, CDR2 YYNGEE. The CDR3 length is 17 residues. Germline trimming cut 4 bases from V and 7 bases from J; bases unmatched to any gene: 13. The CDR3 protein is CASSLRLAGSFKNEQFF. Here the CDR3 DNA reads TGTGCCAGCAGCTTAAGACTAGCGGGGTCCTTTAAAAATGAGCAGTTCTTC.

This clonotype appeared many times. V and J are TRBV7-8 and TRBJ1-1; 7 nucleotides line up with TRBD1. This CDR3 contains 15 residues. The germline gives CDR1 SGHVS, CDR2 FQNEAQ. Trimming removed 5 bases from V and 6 bases from J; junction bases left unmatched: 12. DNA of the CDR3: TGTGCCAGCAGCCAACCGACAGGGCCAAGGGCTGAAGCTTTCTTT. Translation: CASSQPTGPRAEAFF.

J is TRBJ2-7 and V is TRBV12-3 or TRBV12-4; 10 bases are shared with TRBD1. The V segment lost 8 bases and the J segment 5 bases; nucleotides outside the gene matches: 12. The length of the CDR3 is 15 residues. This chain's CDR3 is CASGSRDRGSHEQYF. DNA for the CDR3: TGTGCCAGCGGCTCCCGGGACAGGGGTTCTCACGAGCAGTACTTC.

The chain has TRBV14 and TRBJ2-5; D gene uncertain. V lost 1 base, J lost 10 bases, and 19 bases lay in between. CDR1 SGHDN and CDR2 FVKESK come from the germline V gene. The CDR3 is 15 amino acids. The CDR3 here is CASSQVNLVGRGQYF. The CDR3 DNA is TGTGCCAGCAGCCAAGTCAACCTTGTCGGGCGAGGCCAGTACTTC.

This clonotype has at least ten counts. The chain joins TRBV2 to TRBJ2-5, with 10 bases identical to TRBD2. The CDR3 extends over 17 amino acids. Trimming cost V 11 bases and J 0 bases; bases outside gene matches: 15. Germline loops: CDR1 SNHLY, CDR2 FYNNEI. The CDR3 nucleotides read TGTGCCGGCAAGGGAAGTAGCGGGGGGCCGTACCAAGAGACCCAGTACTTC. Protein sequence: CAGKGSSGGPYQETQYF. The whole variable domain, filled in from reference TRBV2 and TRBJ2-5, reads EPEVTQTPSHQVTQMGQEVILRCVPISNHLYFYWYRQILGQKVEFLVSFYNNEISEKSEIFDDQFSVERPDGSNFTLKIRSTKLEDSAMYFCAGKGSSGGPYQETQYFGPGTRLLVL.

This clonotype was seen many times. The chain combines TRBV19 with TRBJ1-1; the match to TRBD1 covers 10 bases. V lost 4 bases and J lost 11; bases outside the gene matches: 4. This CDR3 is 12 amino acids long. Germline assignment: CDR1 LNHDA and CDR2 SQIVND (reference sequence). In DNA, the CDR3 is TGTGCCAGTAGTACCCGACAGGGGGCGGCTTTCTTT. This translates into CASSTRQGAAFF.

This clonotype was observed many times. The chain couples TRBV12-2 to TRBJ2-7; no DNA check was done on the table's D call, TRBD2. TRBV12-2 is recorded as a pseudogene. CDR3 length equals 16 residues. Here the CDR3 reads CASRARNSGGDYEQYF. CDR3 DNA sequence: TGTGCAAGTCGCGCCAGGAATAGCGGGGGGGACTACGAGCAGTACTTC.

The chain has TRBV10-3 and TRBJ2-2, with 7 bases lining up with TRBD1. CDR1 is ENHRY and CDR2 is SYGVKD in the germline V gene. The CDR3 spans 14 residues. Unmatched junction bases numbered 5, after V lost 10 bases and J lost 0 bases. The CDR3 region is CASTGTANTGELFF. CDR3 nucleotides: TGTGCCAGTACCGGGACAGCGAACACCGGGGAGCTGTTTTTT.

The chain links TRBV12-3 or TRBV12-4 to TRBJ2-1; TRBD2 agrees at 10 bases. V shed 3 bases and J 5 bases; nucleotides not matched to a gene: 7. This CDR3 is built from 16 residues. The chain's CDR3 is CASSFRSSGGHNEQFF. The CDR3 DNA reads as TGTGCCAGCAGTTTTAGGTCTAGCGGGGGCCACAATGAGCAGTTCTTC.

This clonotype was found many times. This chain joins TRBV6-6 and TRBJ2-1, with 10 bases matching TRBD2. V shed 6 bases, J shed 2 bases, and the junction held 4 bases outside the gene matches. This CDR3 contains 15 residues. Germline V CDR1 and CDR2: MNHNY, SVGAGI (reference sequence). The CDR3 spells CASRMSGGAYNEQFF. CDR3 DNA sequence: TGTGCCAGCAGAATGAGCGGGGGGGCCTACAATGAGCAGTTCTTC.

This clonotype was picked up many times. V usage is TRBV5-4 and J usage is TRBJ2-3, with TRBD1 matching over 8 bases. The CDR3 is 15 amino acids. V was pared by 4 bases and J by 4 bases, with 8 bases of the junction left unmatched. CDR1 and CDR2 (germline): SGHNT, YYREEE (reference sequence). The CDR3 spells CASSRDRYLADTQYF. CDR3 DNA sequence: TGTGCCAGCAGCCGGGACAGGTATCTCGCAGATACGCAGTATTTT. Based on the CDR3 plus reference TRBV5-4 and TRBJ2-3, the full variable domain is ETGVTQSPTHLIKTRGQQVTLRCSSQSGHNTVSWYQQALGQGPQFIFQYYREEENGRGNFPPRFSGLQFPNYSSELNVNALELDDSALYLCASSRDRYLADTQYFGPGTRLTVL.

There are many counts of this clonotype. The germline gene is not matched at one end of the junction; a read error may be the cause. The chain is built from TRBV7-9 and TRBJ2-5, with TRBD2 as a possible D gene (5 bases). Germline CDR1 reads SEHNR; CDR2 reads FQNEAQ (reference sequence). This CDR3 region has 14 residues. The CDR3: CAGSRVERKETQYF. In nucleotides, the CDR3 is TGTGCCGGCAGCCGGGTGGAGCGGAAAGAGACCCAGTACTTC.

This clonotype was counted ten times or more. This chain uses TRBV5-7 with TRBJ1-5; 9 bases map to TRBD1. TRBV5-7 is an ORF for which the function is uncertain. The CDR3 covers 15 residues. V shed 7 bases, J shed 5 bases, and the junction held 10 bases outside the gene matches. In nucleotides, the CDR3 is TGTGCCAGCTTGTGGGACAGGGTCCCTGATCAGCCCCAGCATTTT. It translates to CASLWDRVPDQPQHF.

V and J are TRBV20-1 and TRBJ2-5; D ambiguous. The CDR3 runs 15 residues. Germline CDR1 and CDR2: DFQATT and SNEGSKA (reference sequence). V was pared by 3 bases and J by 0 bases, with 14 bases between. The chain's CDR3 is CSARGWAAHQETQYF. The CDR3 nucleotides are TGCAGTGCTAGGGGATGGGCGGCGCACCAAGAGACCCAGTACTTC.

Regarding this clonotype: The germline gene is not matched at one end of the junction; a read error may be the cause. The chain has TRBV7-9 and TRBJ1-1; D is unresolved. This CDR3 region has 14 residues. The germline CDR1 and CDR2 sequences are SEHNR and FQNEAQ (reference sequence). CDR3 residues: CASSLAAVNTEAFF. The CDR3 region has the DNA TGTGCCAGCAGCTTAGCGGCAGTGAACACTGAAGCCTTCTTT.

This clonotype was seen ten or more times. The chain employs TRBV4-1 and TRBJ2-7; the D is unclear. This CDR3 is 16 amino acids long. Per the germline V gene, CDR1 is MGHRA and CDR2 is YSYEKL. V lost 4 bases, J lost 6 bases, and 22 bases lay in between. The chain's CDR3 is CASSLRSSVGSSEQYF. In DNA, the CDR3 is TGCGCCAGCAGCCTCCGGTCCAGTGTGGGGTCCAGCGAGCAGTACTTC.

This clonotype was observed a handful of times. The chain joins TRBV24-1 to TRBJ2-1; TRBD2 aligns across 11 bases. With V trimmed by 3 bases and J by 6 bases, 6 bases remained unmatched. The length of the CDR3 is 16 residues. The germline V gene encodes CDR1 KGHDR and CDR2 SFDVKD. The CDR3 DNA is TGTGCCACCAGTGATCCGACTAGCGGGGCCTCCAATGAGCAGTTCTTC. Translation: CATSDPTSGASNEQFF.

In its sample, this clonotype was seen many times. The V call is TRBV12-3 or TRBV12-4, the J call TRBJ2-2; D is uncertain. The CDR3 runs to 12 residues. V lost 6 bases and J lost 4, with 6 bases in between. CDR3 bases: TGTGCCAGCAGGCCCTCCACCGGGGAGCTGTTTTTT. This encodes CASRPSTGELFF.

This clonotype was counted many times. The chain joins TRBV7-9 to TRBJ2-5; perhaps TRBD1 as D (6 bases). The CDR3 has 16 amino acids. The germline V and J ends were trimmed by 3 bases and 6 bases, with 20 bases remaining between them. Germline-derived CDR1 and CDR2 are SEHNR and FQNEAQ (reference sequence). CDR3 sequence reads: CASSFRSIQGRQTQYF. The DNA for the CDR3 is TGTGCCAGCAGCTTCAGATCTATACAGGGCCGGCAGACCCAGTACTTC.